One TCR beta chain is described in this entry. The antigen remains unidentified. One end of the junction does not line up with germline, which may come from a read error. Germline V gene lookup returns CDR1 SGHAT and CDR2 FQNNGV. The CDR3 is 13 residues long. CD4+ T cells that had been cultured provided DNA sequenced with the Oncomine TCR Beta short-read assay. MiXCR was run by TCRdb on the PCR reads, yielding one entry per CDR3 protein. Here the sample spans several thousand distinct CDR3 sequences, 70% to 80% being singletons. These data belong to a study of vaccination and CD4 T cells after COVID-19. At the level of the study: Overlapping spike peptides of SARS-CoV-2, HCoV-NL63, HCoV-OC43 and HCoV-229E were used, and cells were stimulated with them.

Stated treatment: approximately nine-day PBMC culture with coronavirus spike peptide pools or control peptides (ViraFEST assay). Collection of the unexposed donor's CD4+ T cells took place before the COVID-19 pandemic (2011-2018). This clonotype originated in a human donor in good health. The chain uses TRBV11-2 and TRBJ1-1, with unresolved D. Sequences were obtained from CD4+ T cells from blood, cultured in vitro. CDR3 region: CANSLEPATEAFF. DNA for the CDR3: TGTGCCAACAGCTTAGAACCTGCCACTGAAGCTTTCTTT.